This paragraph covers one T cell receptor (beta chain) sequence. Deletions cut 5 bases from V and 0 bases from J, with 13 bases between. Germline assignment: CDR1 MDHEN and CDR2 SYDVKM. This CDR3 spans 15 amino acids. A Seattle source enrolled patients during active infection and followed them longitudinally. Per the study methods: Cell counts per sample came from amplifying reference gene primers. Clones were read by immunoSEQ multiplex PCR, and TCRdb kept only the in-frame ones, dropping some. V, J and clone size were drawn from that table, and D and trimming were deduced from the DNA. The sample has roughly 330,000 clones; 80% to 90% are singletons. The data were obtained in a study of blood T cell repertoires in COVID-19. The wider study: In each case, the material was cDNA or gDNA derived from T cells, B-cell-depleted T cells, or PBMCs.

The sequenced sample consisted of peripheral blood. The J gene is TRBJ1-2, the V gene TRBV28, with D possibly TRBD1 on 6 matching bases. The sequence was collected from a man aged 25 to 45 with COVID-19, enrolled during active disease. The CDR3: CASSGRWGPNYGYTF. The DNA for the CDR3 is TGTGCCAGCAGTGGGCGTTGGGGGCCTAACTATGGCTACACCTTC.